This TCR beta chain originates from a study of blood T cell repertoires in COVID-19. Whole-study context: Whether acute or convalescent, the COVID-19 samples came from the United States, Italy and Spain. PBMCs, B-cell-depleted T cells, or T cells provided the cDNA or gDNA that made up the material.

In the original workflow: Estimation of nucleated cell counts relied on the amplification of reference gene primers. The data were produced by immunoSEQ multiplex PCR, yet TCRdb's version contains in-frame clones alone and is incomplete. V and J calls and clone size come straight from that table; D and trimming were deduced from the DNA. The table has approximately 46,000 clones, roughly 90% seen once; the top ten hold around 2.9%. The V segment lost 4 bases and the J segment 1 base; nucleotides outside the gene matches: 4. The germline gives CDR1 LGHNA, CDR2 YSLEER. This CDR3 is built from 16 residues.

The sequencing sample was made of peripheral blood. The sequence was obtained from a man in his fifties with active COVID-19. This chain uses TRBV4-3 with TRBJ2-2; 9 bases fit TRBD1. CDR3 sequence (DNA): TGCGCCAGCAGCCTAGGACAGGGGAGGAACACCGGGGAGCTGTTTTTT. Its protein is CASSLGQGRNTGELFF.